The rows below give T cell receptor beta chains drawn from one sample of a study of blood T cells in healthy people across ages. TCRdb itself ran the 5' RACE reads through MiXCR, one entry per CDR3 protein. The sample lists hundreds of thousands of distinct CDR3 sequences; more than 40% were seen once. The specimen sequenced was blood. The origin of the receptors is a woman aged 55 to 70 in good health. Both conserved end residues are part of each CDR3. Fields, in order: J gene, clone size, D gene, V gene, CDR3 DNA, CDR3 protein. A D gene is named only where the DNA matches it firmly. Not all rows give a size; the values are once, few, many and, for expanded clones, a class.

TRBJ2-7,NA,NA,TRBV9,TGTGCCAGCAGCGCTCAGGGTTCCCTAACATACGAGCAGTACTTC,CASSAQGSLTYEQYF
TRBJ1-2,NA,NA,TRBV6-5,TGTGCCAGCAGTGATGGCCGATCTAACTATGGCTACACCTTT,CASSDGRSNYGYTF
TRBJ2-1,few,TRBD2,TRBV7-2,TGTGCCAGCAGCTTACGCGGGACTAAGTTTAATGAGCAGTTCTTC,CASSLRGTKFNEQFF
TRBJ2-5,NA,NA,TRBV9,TGTGCCAGCAGCGTATGGTCTGGAGCTTTGGAGACCCAGTACTTC,CASSVWSGALETQYF
TRBJ2-5,many,TRBD2,TRBV11-2,TGTGCCAGCAGCGGAGGGACTAGCGGACAAGAGACCCAGTACTTC,CASSGGTSGQETQYF
TRBJ1-4,NA,NA,TRBV5-1,TGCGCCAGCAGCTTGGTAGGAGACGGCGAAAAACTGTTTTTT,CASSLVGDGEKLFF
TRBJ2-1,NA,TRBD2,TRBV12-3/TRBV12-4,TGTGCCAGCAGCCGAGGACCGGGACTAGGGGTCGATGAGCAGTTCTTC,CASSRGPGLGVDEQFF
TRBJ1-2,NA,TRBD1,TRBV28,TGTGCCAGCAGTGTGGCACAGGGGGCGAGGGGCTACACCTTC,CASSVAQGARGYTF
TRBJ1-1,NA,NA,TRBV29-1,TGCAGCGTTGATCATCAGGGTGAGGGCACTGAAGCTTTCTTT,CSVDHQGEGTEAFF
TRBJ2-1,NA,NA,TRBV21-1,TGTGCCAGCAGCCGGCAGTTCTTC,CASSRQFF
TRBJ1-4,NA,NA,TRBV29-1,TGCAGCGTTGAAGGGACCAGCGGGACTAATGAAAAACTGTTTTTT,CSVEGTSGTNEKLFF
TRBJ2-5,NA,NA,TRBV7-9,TGTGCCAGCAGCAGCGCCGTAGTGGAGACCCAGTACTTC,CASSSAVVETQYF
TRBJ1-2,NA,NA,TRBV28,TGTGCCAGCAGTTTAAGCGGGGGACTTAACTATGGCTACACCTTC,CASSLSGGLNYGYTF
TRBJ2-5,NA,NA,TRBV7-2,TGTGCCAGCAGCTTAATGGGGATGCGAGAGACCCAGTACTTC,CASSLMGMRETQYF
TRBJ2-5,NA,NA,TRBV5-1,TGCGCCAGCAGCGTGGACTTCGCTACGGGGACCCAGTACTTC,CASSVDFATGTQYF
TRBJ1-2,NA,TRBD1,TRBV20-1,TGCAGTGCTAGAGCCGCAGGGGGAGGCTACACCTTC,CSARAAGGGYTF
TRBJ1-2,NA,NA,TRBV13,TGTGCCAGCAGAAAAGCCTTCGTCAGTAACTATGGCTACACCTTC,CASRKAFVSNYGYTF
TRBJ1-4,NA,NA,TRBV27,TGTGCCAGCCGCCAGTGGGGGGTGGAAAAACTGTTTTTT,CASRQWGVEKLFF
TRBJ2-5,NA,NA,TRBV7-2,TGTGCCAGCAGCTTACTTGGTGGCGGACGGCGTGCCAGGGAGACCCAGTACTTC,CASSLLGGGRRARETQYF
TRBJ1-1,few,TRBD1,TRBV7-9,TGTGCCAGCAGCTTCGTCAACAGGGGCGGAGGTAGTGAAGCTTTCTTT,CASSFVNRGGGSEAFF
TRBJ1-1,NA,NA,TRBV28,TGTGCCAGCAAAGGGGGGGGGAACACTGAAGCTTTCTTT,CASKGGGNTEAFF
TRBJ1-2,NA,TRBD1,TRBV7-9,TGTGCCAGCAGCTTAAGAGGACAGGGTACGGGCTACACCTTC,CASSLRGQGTGYTF
TRBJ1-2,many,NA,TRBV21-1,TGTGCCAGCAGACGGGAGGCAGGCTATGGCTACACCTTC,CASRREAGYGYTF
TRBJ2-1,many,TRBD2,TRBV12-3/TRBV12-4,TGTGCCAGCAGTTTAGGCGGGAGTAACTATGAGCAGTTCTTC,CASSLGGSNYEQFF
TRBJ2-5,NA,NA,TRBV25-1,TGTGCCAGCAGTGAATATATCCCGGGACCAGAGACCCAGTACTTC,CASSEYIPGPETQYF
TRBJ2-3,NA,TRBD2,TRBV20-1,TGCAGTGCTCTAGGGACTAGCGGGAGGACAGATACGCAGTATTTT,CSALGTSGRTDTQYF
TRBJ2-7,few,TRBD2,TRBV6-6,TGTGCCAGCAGCACGGGAGGGAGCGGCGAGCAGTACTTC,CASSTGGSGEQYF
TRBJ2-7,NA,NA,TRBV7-3,TGTGCCAGCAGCTTATTAGGCGCGGCCTACAATGAGCAGTACTTC,CASSLLGAAYNEQYF
TRBJ2-1,NA,TRBD2,TRBV14,TGTGCCAGCAGCCAAGTACTAGCGGGAGGCGAGTTCTTC,CASSQVLAGGEFF
TRBJ2-1,few,NA,TRBV20-1,TGCAGTGCCAACAAGGGTGGGGTAAGGGCCAATGAGCAGTTCTTC,CSANKGGVRANEQFF
TRBJ2-1,NA,NA,TRBV7-8,TGTGCCAGCAGCTTAGGGCCGAGTAGGGGCACTAACAATGAGCAGTTCTTC,CASSLGPSRGTNNEQFF
TRBJ2-5,NA,NA,TRBV25-1,TGTGCCAGCAGTCAAGCCGGGACTGGGCCAGAGACCCAGTACTTC,CASSQAGTGPETQYF
TRBJ1-2,NA,NA,TRBV20-1,TGCAGTGCTAGACCTAGGAGGACGGATGGCTACACCTTC,CSARPRRTDGYTF
TRBJ2-7,NA,TRBD2,TRBV20-1,TGCAGTGCTAGGCCGCCGGGACTACTAGGAGGGGACGAGCAGTACTTC,CSARPPGLLGGDEQYF